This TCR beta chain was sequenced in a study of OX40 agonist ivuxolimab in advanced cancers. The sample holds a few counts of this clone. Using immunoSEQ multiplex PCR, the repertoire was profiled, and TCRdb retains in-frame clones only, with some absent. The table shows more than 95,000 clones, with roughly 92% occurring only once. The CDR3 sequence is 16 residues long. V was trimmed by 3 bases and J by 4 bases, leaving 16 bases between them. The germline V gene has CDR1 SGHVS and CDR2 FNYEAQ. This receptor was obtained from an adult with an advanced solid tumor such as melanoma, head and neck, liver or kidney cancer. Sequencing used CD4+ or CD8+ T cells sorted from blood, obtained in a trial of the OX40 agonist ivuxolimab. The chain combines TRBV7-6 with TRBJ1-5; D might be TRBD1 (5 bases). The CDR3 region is CASSLNVPGPNQPQHF. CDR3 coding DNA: TGTGCCAGCAGCTTGAACGTCCCGGGACCTAATCAGCCCCAGCATTTT.